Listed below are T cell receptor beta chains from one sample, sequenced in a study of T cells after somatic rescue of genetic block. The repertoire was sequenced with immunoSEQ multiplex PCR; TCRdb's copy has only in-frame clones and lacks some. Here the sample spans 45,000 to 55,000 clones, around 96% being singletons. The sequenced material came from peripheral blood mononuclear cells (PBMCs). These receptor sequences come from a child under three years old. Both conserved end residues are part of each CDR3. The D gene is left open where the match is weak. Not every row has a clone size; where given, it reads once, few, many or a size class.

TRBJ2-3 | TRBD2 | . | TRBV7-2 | TGTGCCAGCAGCTTGGGACTAGCGGGAGTCGCAGATACGCAGTATTTT | CASSLGLAGVADTQYF
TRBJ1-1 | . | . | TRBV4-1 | TGCGCCAGCAGCCACCCAAGGGAGGGCACCGGCACTGAAGCTTTCTTT | CASSHPREGTGTEAFF
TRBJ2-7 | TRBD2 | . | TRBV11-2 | TGTGCCAGCAGACGGACTAGCGGGCCCTCCTACGAGCAGTACTTC | CASRRTSGPSYEQYF
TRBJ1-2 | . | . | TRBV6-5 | TGTGCCAGCAGCAAACCCGGGTACTATGGCTACACCTTC | CASSKPGYYGYTF
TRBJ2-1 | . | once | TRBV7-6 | TGTGCCAGCAGCTCCCGGACAGACAATGAGCAGTTCTTC | CASSSRTDNEQFF
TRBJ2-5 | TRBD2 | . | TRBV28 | TGTGCCAGCAGACCGGGACTAGCGGGAGAAGAGACCCAGTACTTC | CASRPGLAGEETQYF
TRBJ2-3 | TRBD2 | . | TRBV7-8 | TGTGCCAGCAGCCAACTTCTAGCGGGAGGGGATACGCAGTATTTT | CASSQLLAGGDTQYF
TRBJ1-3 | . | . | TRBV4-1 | TGCGCCAGCAGCCAAGTTTTCTCAGGAAACACCATATATTTT | CASSQVFSGNTIYF
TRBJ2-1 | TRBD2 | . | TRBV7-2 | TGTGCCAGCAGCTTAGTAGCGGGAGATAACAATGAGCAGTTCTTC | CASSLVAGDNNEQFF
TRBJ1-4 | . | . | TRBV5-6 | TGTGCCAGCAGCGAAGGATCTAATGAAAAACTGTTTTTT | CASSEGSNEKLFF
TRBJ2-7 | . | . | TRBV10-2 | TGCGCCAGCAGACAGGGCTCCTACGAGCAGTACTTC | CASRQGSYEQYF
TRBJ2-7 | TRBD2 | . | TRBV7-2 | TGTGCCAGCAGCGTCGACGGGACTAGCGGGAGCGAGCAGTACTTC | CASSVDGTSGSEQYF
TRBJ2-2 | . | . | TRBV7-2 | TGTGCCAGCAGCTTCAGACCGGTCGGGGGCACCGGGGAGCTGTTTTTT | CASSFRPVGGTGELFF
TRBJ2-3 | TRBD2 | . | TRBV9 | TGTGCCAGCAGCACGCGGACTAGTCCCACAGATACGCAGTATTTT | CASSTRTSPTDTQYF
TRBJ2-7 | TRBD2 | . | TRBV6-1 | TGTGCCAGCAGACCCCGGACTAGCGGGAGCGAGCAGTACTTC | CASRPRTSGSEQYF
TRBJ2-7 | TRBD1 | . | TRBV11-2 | TGTGCCAGCAGCTGGGACAGCTCCTACGAGCAGTACTTC | CASSWDSSYEQYF
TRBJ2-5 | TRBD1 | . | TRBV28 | TGTGCCAGCAGTCCCCTAGGGGGCGGGGAGACCCAGTACTTC | CASSPLGGGETQYF
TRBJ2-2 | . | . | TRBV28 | TGTGCCAGCAGTCGGACTGGCGTGAACACCGGGGAGCTGTTTTTT | CASSRTGVNTGELFF
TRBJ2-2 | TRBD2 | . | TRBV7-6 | TGTGCCAGCAGCTTAGGGACTAGCGGGAACACCGGGGAGCTGTTTTTT | CASSLGTSGNTGELFF
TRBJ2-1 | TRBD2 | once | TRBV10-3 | TGTGCCATCAGTCTTACCGGGACTAGCTACTACAATGAGCAGTTCTTC | CAISLTGTSYYNEQFF
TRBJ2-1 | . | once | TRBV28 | TGTGCCAGCAGTTTCTACAATGAGCAGTTCTTC | CASSFYNEQFF
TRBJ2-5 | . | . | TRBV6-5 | TGTGCCAGCAGTTTAGGAGAGACCCAGTACTTC | CASSLGETQYF
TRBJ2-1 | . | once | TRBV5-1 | TGCGCCAGCAGCTTGGCTGAGACAGGTTACAATGAGCAGTTCTTC | CASSLAETGYNEQFF
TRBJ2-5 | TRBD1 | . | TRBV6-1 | TGTGCCGGCAGGGATGACAGGGGGGTAGGGACCCAGTACTTC | CAGRDDRGVGTQYF
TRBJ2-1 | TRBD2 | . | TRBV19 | TGTGCCAGTAGTATAGCCAGCGGGGTCTCTCAGCAGTTCTTC | CASSIASGVSQQFF
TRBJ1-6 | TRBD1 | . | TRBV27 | TGTGCCAGCAGTCCGCGGGACAGTTATAATTCACCCCTCCACTTT | CASSPRDSYNSPLHF
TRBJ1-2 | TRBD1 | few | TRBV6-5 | TGTGCCAGCAGTTACGGACAGGGGGCCTATGGCTACACCTTC | CASSYGQGAYGYTF
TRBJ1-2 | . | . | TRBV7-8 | TGTGCCAGCAGCCGACGGTTTAACTATGGCTACACCTTC | CASSRRFNYGYTF
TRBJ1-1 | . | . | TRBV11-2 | TGTGCCAGCAGCTTACCGCGGGGAACTGAAGCTTTCTTT | CASSLPRGTEAFF
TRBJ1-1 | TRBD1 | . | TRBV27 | TGTGCCAGCAGTTTATTTAACAGGGGGTCCACTGAAGCTTTCTTT | CASSLFNRGSTEAFF
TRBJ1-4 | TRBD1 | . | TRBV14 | TGTGCCAGCAGCCAAGGGACAGGGGCAACTAATGAAAAACTGTTTTTT | CASSQGTGATNEKLFF
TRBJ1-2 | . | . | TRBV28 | TGTGCCAGCAGTTTAATATGGGGGGGCTACACCTTC | CASSLIWGGYTF
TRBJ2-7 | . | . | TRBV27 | TGTGCCAGCAGTTTACCCGGACGCGAGCAGTACTTC | CASSLPGREQYF
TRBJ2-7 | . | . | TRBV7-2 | TGTGCCAGCAGCTCGGGACCCAGCTACGAGCAGTACTTC | CASSSGPSYEQYF
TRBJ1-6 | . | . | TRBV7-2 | TGTGCCAGCTACTACGCCACAGGGAATAATTCACCCCTCCACTTT | CASYYATGNNSPLHF